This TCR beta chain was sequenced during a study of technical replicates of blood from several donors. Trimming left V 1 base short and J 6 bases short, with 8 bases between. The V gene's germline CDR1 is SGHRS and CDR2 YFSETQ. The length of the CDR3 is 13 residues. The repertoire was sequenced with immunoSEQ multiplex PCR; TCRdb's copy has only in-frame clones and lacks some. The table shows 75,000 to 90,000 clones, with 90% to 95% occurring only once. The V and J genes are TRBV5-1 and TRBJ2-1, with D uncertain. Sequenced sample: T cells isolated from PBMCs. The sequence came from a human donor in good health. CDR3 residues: CASSLNRRNEQFF. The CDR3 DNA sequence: TGCGCCAGCAGCTTGAATCGTCGCAATGAGCAGTTCTTC.